This T cell receptor beta chain is drawn from a study of a mutant IDH1 vaccine in newly diagnosed glioma. The wider study: In weeks 1, 3, 5, 7, 11, 15, 19 and 23, patients were vaccinated.

This clone appeared a single time. Its target is unknown. Sample time point: week 11, during vaccination. The vaccine gave 300 ug of a 20-mer mutant IDH1 peptide subcutaneously per dose. The CDR3 runs to 15 residues. Trimming shortened V by 2 bases and J by 5 bases, and 15 bases separated the two germline ends. The germline CDR1 and CDR2 sequences are SGHTA and FQGNSA. Sequencing was performed with immunoSEQ multiplex PCR; in TCRdb, only in-frame clones are kept and a portion is missing. Of 50,000 to 65,000 clones in the sample, 65% to 85% are singletons; the top ten hold approximately 9.1%. The sequenced sample was PBMCs, obtained from a glioma patient whose treatment included an IDH1 peptide vaccine. The chain uses TRBV7-2 and TRBJ2-5; a possible D gene is TRBD2 (7 bases). The clonotype was recovered from a woman in her fifties or sixties with glioma. The CDR3: CASSLSGGWAETQYF. The DNA for the CDR3 is TGTGCCAGCAGCTTATCGGGGGGCTGGGCGGAGACCCAGTACTTC.